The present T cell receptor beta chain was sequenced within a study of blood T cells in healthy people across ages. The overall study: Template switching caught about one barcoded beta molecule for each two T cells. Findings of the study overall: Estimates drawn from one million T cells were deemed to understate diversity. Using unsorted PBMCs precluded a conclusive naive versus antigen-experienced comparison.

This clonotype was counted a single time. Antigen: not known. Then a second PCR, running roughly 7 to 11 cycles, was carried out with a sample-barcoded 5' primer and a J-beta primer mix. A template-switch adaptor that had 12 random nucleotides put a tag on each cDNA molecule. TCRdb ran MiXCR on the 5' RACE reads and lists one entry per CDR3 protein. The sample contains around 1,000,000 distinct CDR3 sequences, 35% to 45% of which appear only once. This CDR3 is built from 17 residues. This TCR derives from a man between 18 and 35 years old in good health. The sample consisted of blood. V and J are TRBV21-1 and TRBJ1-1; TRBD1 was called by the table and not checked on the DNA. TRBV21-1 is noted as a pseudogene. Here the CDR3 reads CASSASRDRAMNTEAFF. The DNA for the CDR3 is TGTGCCAGCAGCGCCAGCAGGGACAGGGCCATGAACACTGAAGCTTTCTTT.